Sequencing of this T cell receptor (beta chain) was carried out in a study of T-cell reconstitution after alpha-beta-depleted transplantation in children. Using unique molecular identifiers, the investigators prepared the TCRbeta library. TCRdb independently ran MiXCR on the PCR reads; one entry per CDR3 protein. The sample includes 190,000 or so distinct CDR3 sequences, approximately 6.8% of them seen just once. Germline V gene sequence: CDR1 MDHEN, CDR2 SYDVKM. The CDR3 sequence is 14 residues long. V was trimmed by 5 bases and J by 2 bases, leaving 13 bases between them. The sample holds many counts of this clonotype.

J is TRBJ2-7 and V is TRBV28; a possible D gene is TRBD2 (6 bases). Specimen: PBMCs from the stem cell graft donor, collected from the stem cell graft. The TCR was taken from a human donor who donated a stem cell graft to a child with Wiskott-Aldrich syndrome. Here the CDR3 reads CASSGGTVTYEQYF. CDR3 nucleotide sequence: TGTGCCAGCAGTGGAGGGACGGTTACCTACGAGCAGTACTTC.